The T cell receptor beta chain under discussion was sequenced for a study of beta chain features in type 1 diabetes. Isolated RNA was reverse transcribed in full, so expressed TCRB transcripts were sequenced. Sequencing used immunoSEQ multiplex PCR; TCRdb keeps in-frame clones, though not all of them. The sample lists around 340,000 clones, 8% seen once, with around 0.45% in the top ten. There are 13 residues in the CDR3. V trimming: 5 bases; J trimming: 5 bases; junction bases outside the gene matches: 5. CDR1 and CDR2 (germline): SGHAT, FQNNGV. The chain links TRBV11-2 to TRBJ2-7; the match to TRBD2 covers 8 bases. Sequencing was carried out using central memory CD4+ T cells from blood. The origin of this receptor is a woman between 18 and 29 years old in good health. CDR3 sequence reads: CASSQILADEQYF. Here the CDR3 DNA reads TGTGCCAGCAGCCAGATACTAGCGGACGAGCAGTACTTC.